Listed below are T cell receptor beta chains from one sample, sequenced in a study of regulatory T cells in long-lasting Graves disease. TCRdb processed the multiplex PCR reads anew with MiXCR; each CDR3 protein has one entry. The table lists around 500,000 distinct CDR3 sequences, 9.5% to 15% of them singletons, with roughly 8.2% in the top ten. The sample also formed part of further work on T cells in Graves' hyperthyroidism and ophthalmopathy.

The sample here was peripheral blood mononuclear cells (PBMCs), taken at new diagnosis, from a patient treated with antithyroid drugs. These receptors came from a woman in her twenties or thirties with Graves disease. The CDR3 runs from the conserved cysteine through the conserved F or W. The D gene is left open where the match is weak. Some rows mark clone size as missing; the rest say once, few, many or name a class of expanded clone.

D gene	V gene	clone size	J gene	CDR3 protein	CDR3 DNA
.	TRBV6-1	many	TRBJ2-3	CASSEPPTDTQYF	TGTGCCAGCAGTGAACCCCCCACAGATACGCAGTATTTT
.	TRBV6-1	many	TRBJ2-1	CASSWGDLSSYNEQFF	TGTGCCAGCAGCTGGGGAGACCTTAGCTCCTACAATGAGCAGTTCTTC
.	TRBV30	once	TRBJ2-1	CAWSGRADNEQFF	TGTGCCTGGAGTGGACGAGCAGACAATGAGCAGTTCTTC
TRBD1	TRBV9	.	TRBJ1-2	CASSVVPGTDYGYTF	TGTGCCAGCAGCGTAGTACCCGGGACAGACTATGGCTACACCTTC
.	TRBV6-2/TRBV6-3	few	TRBJ2-7	CAIRETSSYEQYF	TGTGCCATTAGGGAGACGAGCTCCTACGAGCAGTACTTC
TRBD2	TRBV7-9	medium-sized	TRBJ2-1	CASSAPGLAGVHRPYNEQFF	TGTGCCAGCAGCGCCCCGGGACTGGCGGGAGTCCACCGTCCCTACAATGAGCAGTTCTTC
.	TRBV28	few	TRBJ2-3	CASSRKGAGRVDTQYF	TGTGCCAGCAGCCGTAAGGGGGCTGGGAGGGTGGATACGCAGTATTTT
.	TRBV12-3/TRBV12-4	many	TRBJ2-5	CASSPQGETQYF	TGTGCCAGCAGCCCCCAAGGAGAGACCCAGTACTTC
.	TRBV9	many	TRBJ1-6	CASSVGWADSPLHF	TGTGCCAGCAGCGTAGGTTGGGCAGATTCACCCCTCCACTTT
.	TRBV7-9	.	TRBJ1-2	CASRLIDTPYGYTF	TGTGCCAGCAGATTAATTGACACTCCCTATGGCTACACCTTC
.	TRBV24-1	many	TRBJ1-5	CATSDIGNQPQHF	TGTGCCACCAGTGATATTGGAAATCAGCCCCAGCATTTT
TRBD2	TRBV2	.	TRBJ2-3	CASSDVSGSADTQYF	TGTGCCAGCAGTGACGTTAGCGGGAGCGCAGATACGCAGTATTTT
.	TRBV2	many	TRBJ1-5	CASRVDTSNQPQHF	TGTGCCAGCAGGGTCGACACCAGCAATCAGCCCCAGCATTTT
.	TRBV5-1	.	TRBJ2-7	CASSLGEGWYYEQYF	TGCGCCAGCAGCTTGGGTGAGGGTTGGTACTACGAGCAGTACTTC
.	TRBV20-1	many	TRBJ1-1	CSARDSGLRTEAFF	TGCAGTGCTAGAGATTCTGGTCTGAGGACTGAAGCTTTCTTT
.	TRBV24-1	.	TRBJ2-5	CATSDTEQGIEETQYF	TGTGCCACCAGTGATACTGAACAGGGTATCGAAGAGACCCAGTACTTC
TRBD2	TRBV7-8	many	TRBJ2-1	CASSSRQGLAGAYEQFF	TGTGCCAGCAGCTCACGACAGGGACTAGCGGGAGCTTATGAGCAGTTCTTC
.	TRBV10-3	many	TRBJ1-2	CAMRQDLNYGYTF	TGTGCCATGCGACAGGACCTAAACTATGGCTACACCTTC
.	TRBV2	many	TRBJ2-1	CASRASASYNEQFF	TGTGCCAGCAGGGCTAGCGCTTCCTACAATGAGCAGTTCTTC
.	TRBV6-2/TRBV6-3	few	TRBJ1-5	CASGSNRDLQPQHF	TGTGCCAGCGGATCGAACAGGGATCTTCAGCCCCAGCATTTT
.	TRBV5-8	many	TRBJ1-1	CASSLGSRGNTEAFF	TGTGCCAGCAGCTTGGGAAGCAGGGGAAACACTGAAGCTTTCTTT
.	TRBV12-3/TRBV12-4	many	TRBJ2-5	CASSLGWGASHQETQYF	TGTGCCAGCAGTTTAGGGTGGGGAGCGTCACACCAAGAGACCCAGTACTTC
.	TRBV5-6	.	TRBJ2-7	CASRAALTYEQYF	TGTGCCAGCCGGGCAGCGCTAACCTACGAGCAGTACTTC
TRBD2	TRBV6-5	.	TRBJ2-3	CASSYSTGGGDAQYF	TGTGCCAGCAGTTACTCGACCGGGGGGGGGGATGCGCAGTATTTT
.	TRBV11-2	many	TRBJ2-7	CASSPQVHRYEQYF	TGTGCCAGCAGCCCACAGGTCCACCGCTACGAGCAGTACTTC
.	TRBV29-1	many	TRBJ2-5	CSVSLIAEQETQYF	TGCAGCGTTTCCCTAATAGCGGAACAAGAGACCCAGTACTTC
.	TRBV5-5	many	TRBJ2-5	CASSWSQETQYF	TGTGCCAGCAGCTGGAGCCAAGAGACCCAGTACTTC
TRBD1	TRBV18	many	TRBJ1-4	CASSPPGQGGKLFF	TGTGCCAGCTCACCACCGGGACAGGGGGGAAAACTGTTTTTT
.	TRBV7-2	many	TRBJ2-7	CASSLVDSYEQYF	TGTGCCAGCAGCTTGGTGGATTCCTACGAGCAGTACTTC
TRBD2	TRBV11-3	many	TRBJ2-2	CASSLGGRNTGELFF	TGTGCCAGCAGCTTAGGCGGGAGGAACACCGGGGAGCTGTTTTTT
TRBD1	TRBV29-1	many	TRBJ2-1	CSVEVTGGYYNEQFF	TGCAGCGTTGAAGTGACAGGGGGCTACTACAATGAGCAGTTCTTC
.	TRBV28	many	TRBJ2-1	CASSPDYSPLNEQFF	TGTGCCAGCAGCCCTGACTACAGTCCCCTCAATGAGCAGTTCTTC
.	TRBV4-1	many	TRBJ1-1	CASTQEGGFEVGNTEAFF	TGCGCCAGCACTCAAGAAGGGGGGTTTGAGGTCGGGAACACTGAAGCTTTCTTT
.	TRBV28	few	TRBJ2-5	CASSLSNGQETQYF	TGTGCCAGCAGTTTGTCGAATGGACAAGAGACCCAGTACTTC
.	TRBV9	.	TRBJ1-2	CASSVDINYGYTF	TGTGCCAGCAGCGTAGACATTAACTATGGCTACACCTTC
TRBD1	TRBV7-9	.	TRBJ2-3	CASSPSGQRTDTQYF	TGTGCCAGCAGCCCTTCGGGACAGCGCACAGATACGCAGTATTTT
TRBD1	TRBV27	many	TRBJ2-7	CASSSSGQGYEQYF	TGTGCCAGCAGTTCCTCGGGACAGGGGTACGAGCAGTACTTC
.	TRBV5-8	few	TRBJ2-2	CASSFQPGELFF	TGTGCCAGCAGCTTTCAACCCGGGGAGCTGTTTTTT
TRBD1	TRBV2	many	TRBJ2-1	CASSAGTGVTMGRGEQFF	TGTGCCAGCAGTGCGGGGACAGGGGTTACGATGGGCAGAGGTGAGCAGTTCTTC
.	TRBV4-1	few	TRBJ2-1	CASSQHWTRSSYNEQFF	TGCGCCAGCAGCCAACATTGGACTCGGAGCTCCTACAATGAGCAGTTCTTC
.	TRBV2	many	TRBJ1-1	CASRWRTVNDTEAFF	TGTGCCAGCAGGTGGAGGACAGTAAATGACACTGAAGCTTTCTTT
TRBD2	TRBV4-1	many	TRBJ2-2	CASSQDKLTSGRAPNTGELFF	TGCGCCAGCAGCCAAGATAAGTTAACTAGCGGGAGGGCCCCGAACACCGGGGAGCTGTTTTTT
.	TRBV2	many	TRBJ1-1	CASMKRGVAFF	TGTGCCAGCATGAAAAGGGGTGTCGCTTTCTTT
TRBD1	TRBV5-8	many	TRBJ2-1	CASSLGTGGFNEQFF	TGTGCCAGCAGCTTGGGGACAGGGGGTTTTAATGAGCAGTTCTTC
TRBD2	TRBV19	few	TRBJ2-1	CASSILAGDYNEQFF	TGTGCCAGTAGTATCCTAGCGGGGGACTACAATGAGCAGTTCTTC
.	TRBV3-1	few	TRBJ2-1	CASSQAGLYNEQFF	TGTGCCAGCAGCCAGGCGGGGCTCTACAATGAGCAGTTCTTC
TRBD1	TRBV28	many	TRBJ1-1	CASSSTGVPMNTEAFF	TGTGCCAGCAGCTCAACAGGGGTCCCCATGAACACTGAAGCTTTCTTT
.	TRBV20-1	many	TRBJ1-5	CSARRHSNQPQHF	TGCAGTGCTAGACGGCATAGCAATCAGCCCCAGCATTTT
.	TRBV28	.	TRBJ2-1	CASSLLNDNEQFF	TGTGCCAGCAGTTTGTTGAACGACAATGAGCAGTTCTTC
.	TRBV12-3/TRBV12-4	many	TRBJ1-2	CASSFELGVQGYTF	TGTGCCAGCAGTTTTGAGTTGGGGGTTCAGGGCTACACCTTC
TRBD1	TRBV28	many	TRBJ1-5	CASSFWTGGPQPQHF	TGTGCCAGCAGTTTTTGGACAGGGGGCCCTCAGCCCCAGCATTTT
TRBD2	TRBV7-2	few	TRBJ2-3	CASSLISGRPPATDTQCF	TGTGCCAGCAGCTTAATCTCCGGGAGGCCCCCGGCCACAGATACGCAGTGTTTT
TRBD2	TRBV6-1	many	TRBJ2-7	CATQPGLAGYEQYF	TGTGCCACCCAGCCCGGACTAGCGGGCTACGAGCAGTACTTC
TRBD2	TRBV7-9	many	TRBJ2-5	CASSSLAGPHQETQYF	TGTGCCAGCAGCTCCCTAGCGGGACCCCACCAAGAGACCCAGTACTTC